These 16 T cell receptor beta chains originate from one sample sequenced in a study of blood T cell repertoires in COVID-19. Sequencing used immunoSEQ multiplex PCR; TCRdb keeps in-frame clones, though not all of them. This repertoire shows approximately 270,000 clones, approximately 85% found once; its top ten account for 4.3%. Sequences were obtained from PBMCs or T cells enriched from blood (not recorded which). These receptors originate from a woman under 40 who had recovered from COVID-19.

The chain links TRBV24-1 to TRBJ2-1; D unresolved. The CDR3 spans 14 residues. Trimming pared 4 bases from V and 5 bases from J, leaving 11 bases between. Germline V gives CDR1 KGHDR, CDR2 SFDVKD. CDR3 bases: TGTGCCACCAGTGAAGCGTCCCTAAACAATGAGCAGTTCTTC. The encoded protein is CATSEASLNNEQFF.

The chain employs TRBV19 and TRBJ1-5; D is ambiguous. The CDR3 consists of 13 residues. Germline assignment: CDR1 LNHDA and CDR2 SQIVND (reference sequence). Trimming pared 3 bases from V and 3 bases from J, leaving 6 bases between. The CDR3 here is CASSIQSNQPQHF. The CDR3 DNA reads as TGTGCCAGTAGTATCCAATCCAATCAGCCCCAGCATTTT. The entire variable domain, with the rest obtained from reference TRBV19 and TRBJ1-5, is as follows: DGGITQSPKYLFRKEGQNVTLSCEQNLNHDAMYWYRQDPGQGLRLIYYSQIVNDFQKGDIAEGYSVSREKKESFPLTVTSAQKNPTAFYLCASSIQSNQPQHFGDGTRLSIL.

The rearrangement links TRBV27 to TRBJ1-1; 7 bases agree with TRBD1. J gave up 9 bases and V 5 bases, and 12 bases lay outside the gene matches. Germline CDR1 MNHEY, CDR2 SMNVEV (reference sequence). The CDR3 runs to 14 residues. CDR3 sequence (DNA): TGTGCCAGCAGTCCATCACAGGGGCTTCCACAAGCTTTCTTT. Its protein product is CASSPSQGLPQAFF.

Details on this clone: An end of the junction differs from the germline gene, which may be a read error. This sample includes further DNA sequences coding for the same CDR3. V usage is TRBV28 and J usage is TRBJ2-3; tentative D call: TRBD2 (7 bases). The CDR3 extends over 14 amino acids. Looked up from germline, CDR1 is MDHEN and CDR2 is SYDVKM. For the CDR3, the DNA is TGTGCCAGCAGTTTGGGCGGGGGCACGGATACGCAGTATTTT. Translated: CASSLGGGTDTQYF.

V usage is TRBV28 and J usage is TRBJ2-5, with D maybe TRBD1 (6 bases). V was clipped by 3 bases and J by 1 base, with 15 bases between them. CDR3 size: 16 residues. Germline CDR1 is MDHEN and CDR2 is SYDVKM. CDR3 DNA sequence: TGTGCCAGCAGTTTCCCGCGCGTGACAGGCCAAGAGACCCAGTACTTC. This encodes CASSFPRVTGQETQYF.

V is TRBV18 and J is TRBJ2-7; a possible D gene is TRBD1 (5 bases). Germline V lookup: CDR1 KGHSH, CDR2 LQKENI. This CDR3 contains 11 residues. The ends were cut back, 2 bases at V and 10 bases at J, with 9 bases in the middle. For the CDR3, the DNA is TGTGCCAGCTCACCAGGGGCTCATCAGTACTTC. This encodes CASSPGAHQYF.

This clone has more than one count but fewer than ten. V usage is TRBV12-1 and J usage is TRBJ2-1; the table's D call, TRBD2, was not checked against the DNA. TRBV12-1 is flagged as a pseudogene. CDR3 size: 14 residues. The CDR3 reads CAARRREEYNEQFF. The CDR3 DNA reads TGTGCCGCCAGGAGGCGGGAAGAGTACAATGAGCAGTTCTTC.

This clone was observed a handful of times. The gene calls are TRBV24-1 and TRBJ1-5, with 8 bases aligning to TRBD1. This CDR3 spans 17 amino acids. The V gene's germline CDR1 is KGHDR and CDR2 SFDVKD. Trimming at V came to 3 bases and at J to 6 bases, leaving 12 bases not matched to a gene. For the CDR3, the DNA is TGTGCCACCAGTGATGGAACGCTTGGACAGGGTTCTCAGCCCCAGCATTTT. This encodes CATSDGTLGQGSQPQHF.

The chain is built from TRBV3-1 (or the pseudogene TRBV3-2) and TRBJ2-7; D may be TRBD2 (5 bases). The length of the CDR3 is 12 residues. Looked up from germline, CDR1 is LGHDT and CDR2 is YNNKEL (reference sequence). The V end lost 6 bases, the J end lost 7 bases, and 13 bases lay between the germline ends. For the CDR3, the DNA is TGTGCCAGCAGAAGCCCAGGCGGGGAGCAGTACTTC. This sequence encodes CASRSPGGEQYF.

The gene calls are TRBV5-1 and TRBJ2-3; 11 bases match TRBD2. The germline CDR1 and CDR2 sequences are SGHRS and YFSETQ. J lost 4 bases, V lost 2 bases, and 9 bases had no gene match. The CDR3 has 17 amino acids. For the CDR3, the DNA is TGCGCCAGCAGCTTTGTGACTAGCGGGGAGAGGGCAGATACGCAGTATTTT. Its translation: CASSFVTSGERADTQYF.

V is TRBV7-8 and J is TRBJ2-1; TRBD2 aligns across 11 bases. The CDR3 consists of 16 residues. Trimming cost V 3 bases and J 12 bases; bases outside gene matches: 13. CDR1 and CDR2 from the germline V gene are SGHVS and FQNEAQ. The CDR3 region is CASSFWVGLAGGWQFF. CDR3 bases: TGTGCCAGCAGCTTCTGGGTGGGGCTAGCGGGGGGCTGGCAGTTCTTC.

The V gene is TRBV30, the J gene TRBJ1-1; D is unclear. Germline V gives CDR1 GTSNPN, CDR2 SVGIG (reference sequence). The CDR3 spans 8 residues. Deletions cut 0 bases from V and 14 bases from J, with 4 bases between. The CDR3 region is CAWSVLFF. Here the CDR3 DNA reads TGTGCCTGGAGTGTACTCTTCTTT.

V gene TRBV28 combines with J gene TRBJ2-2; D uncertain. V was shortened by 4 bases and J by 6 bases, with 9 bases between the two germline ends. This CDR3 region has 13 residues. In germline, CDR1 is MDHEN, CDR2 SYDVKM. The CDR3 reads CASSSVFSGELFF. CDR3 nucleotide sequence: TGTGCCAGCAGTTCCGTTTTTTCCGGGGAGCTGTTTTTT.

The CDR3 sequence is CASSYGLALYNEQFF. For the CDR3, the DNA is TGTGCCAGCAGCTACGGACTAGCGCTTTACAATGAGCAGTTCTTC. The chain couples TRBV7-9 to TRBJ2-1; the match to TRBD2 covers 9 bases. Germline-derived CDR1 and CDR2 are SEHNR and FQNEAQ (reference sequence). This CDR3 has 15 residues. The ends lost 4 bases at V and 4 bases at J; junction bases unmatched: 5.

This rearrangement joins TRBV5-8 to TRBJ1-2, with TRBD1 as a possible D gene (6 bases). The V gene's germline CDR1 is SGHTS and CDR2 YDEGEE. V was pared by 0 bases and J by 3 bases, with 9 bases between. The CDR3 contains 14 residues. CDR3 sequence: CASSLGYRDYGYTF. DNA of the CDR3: TGTGCCAGCAGCTTGGGGTACAGGGACTATGGCTACACCTTC.

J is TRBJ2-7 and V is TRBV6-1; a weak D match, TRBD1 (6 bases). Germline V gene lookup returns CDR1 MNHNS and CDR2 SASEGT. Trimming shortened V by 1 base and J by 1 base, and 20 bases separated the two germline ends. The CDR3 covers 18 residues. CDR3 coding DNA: TGTGCCAGCAGTGAAGGACCAGGGGTGGGCTATTTATCCTACGAGCAGTACTTC. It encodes CASSEGPGVGYLSYEQYF.